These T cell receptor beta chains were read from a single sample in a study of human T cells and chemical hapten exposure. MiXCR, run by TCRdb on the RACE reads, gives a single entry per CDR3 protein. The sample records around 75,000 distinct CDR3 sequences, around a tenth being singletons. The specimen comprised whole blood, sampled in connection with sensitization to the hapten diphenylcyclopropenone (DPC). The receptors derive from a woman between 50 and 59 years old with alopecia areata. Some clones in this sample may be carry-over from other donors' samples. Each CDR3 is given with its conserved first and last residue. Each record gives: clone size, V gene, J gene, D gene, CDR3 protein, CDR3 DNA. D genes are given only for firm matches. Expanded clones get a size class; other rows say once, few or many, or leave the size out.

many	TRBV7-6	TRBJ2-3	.	CASGTSWTDTQYF	TGTGCCTCCGGGACGTCCTGGACAGATACGCAGTATTTT
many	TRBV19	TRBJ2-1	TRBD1	CASSLRTGIFDEQFF	TGTGCCAGTAGTTTACGGACAGGGATATTCGATGAGCAGTTCTTC
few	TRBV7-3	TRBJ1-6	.	CASSIDSYNSPLHF	TGTGCCAGCAGCATCGACAGTTATAATTCACCCCTCCACTTT
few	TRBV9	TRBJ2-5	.	CASSVGEETQYF	TGTGCCAGCAGCGTAGGGGAGGAGACCCAGTACTTC
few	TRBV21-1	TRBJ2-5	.	CASSKESRRKERSQETQYF	TGTGCCAGCAGCAAAGAAAGCAGAAGGAAAGAACGAAGCCAAGAGACCCAGTACTTC
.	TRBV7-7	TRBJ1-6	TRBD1	CASSADREGSPLHF	TGTGCCAGCAGTGCGGACAGGGAAGGTTCACCCCTCCACTTT
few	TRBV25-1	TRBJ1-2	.	CASSSQGIIYTF	TGTGCCAGCAGTTCCCAGGGAATAATTTACACCTTC
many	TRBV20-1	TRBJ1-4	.	CSARTPGSEKLFF	TGCAGTGCTAGGACTCCTGGTAGTGAAAAACTGTTTTTT
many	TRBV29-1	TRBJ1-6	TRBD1	CSVGTGTNSPLHF	TGCAGCGTTGGGACAGGGACAAATTCACCCCTCCACTTT
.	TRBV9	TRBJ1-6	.	CASSVASSYNSPLHF	TGTGCCAGCAGCGTAGCTAGCTCCTATAATTCACCCCTCCACTTT
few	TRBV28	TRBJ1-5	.	CASNIYGDQPQHF	TGTGCCAGCAATATCTACGGGGATCAGCCCCAGCATTTT
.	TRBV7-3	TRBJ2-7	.	CASSFTSSSNEQYF	TGTGCCAGCAGCTTCACCTCTAGTAGCAACGAGCAGTACTTC
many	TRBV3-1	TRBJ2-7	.	CASSQDPGPREQYF	TGTGCCAGCAGCCAAGATCCAGGGCCACGGGAGCAGTACTTC
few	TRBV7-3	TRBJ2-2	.	CASSLMRNTGELFF	TGTGCCAGCAGCTTAATGAGGAACACCGGGGAGCTGTTTTTT
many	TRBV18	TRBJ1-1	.	CASSPASARNTEAFF	TGTGCCAGCTCACCGGCCTCAGCCAGAAACACTGAAGCTTTCTTT
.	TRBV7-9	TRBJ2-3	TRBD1	CASSSTGPTDTQYF	TGTGCCAGCAGCTCGACAGGGCCCACAGATACGCAGTATTTT
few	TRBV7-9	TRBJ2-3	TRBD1	CASRHRDSADTQYF	TGTGCCAGCAGACATCGGGACAGCGCAGATACGCAGTATTTT
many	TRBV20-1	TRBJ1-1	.	CSAMRDTTEAFF	TGCAGTGCTATGCGGGACACCACTGAAGCTTTCTTT
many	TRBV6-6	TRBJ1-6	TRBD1	CASSRNRGVSDSPLHF	TGTGCCAGCAGTAGGAACAGGGGGGTTAGTGATTCACCCCTCCACTTT
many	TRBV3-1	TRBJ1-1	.	CASSQVLGYTEAFF	TGTGCCAGCAGCCAAGTACTGGGATACACTGAAGCTTTCTTT
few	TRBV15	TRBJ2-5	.	CATSRPAEGETQYF	TGTGCCACCAGCAGGCCAGCGGAGGGGGAGACCCAGTACTTC
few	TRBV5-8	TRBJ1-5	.	CASSRGLSNQPQHF	TGTGCCAGCAGCCGGGGTCTTAGCAATCAGCCCCAGCATTTT
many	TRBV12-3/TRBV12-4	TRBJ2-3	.	CASSLLTDTQYF	TGTGCCAGCAGTTTACTCACAGATACGCAGTATTTT
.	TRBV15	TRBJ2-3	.	CATSGSRDSTDTQYF	TGTGCCACCAGCGGATCTAGAGATAGCACAGATACGCAGTATTTT
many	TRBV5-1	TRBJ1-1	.	CASSLTPSNTEAFF	TGCGCCAGCAGCTTGACACCTTCGAACACTGAAGCTTTCTTT
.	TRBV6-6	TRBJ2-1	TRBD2	CASSPIGGSWGNEQFF	TGTGCCAGCAGCCCCATCGGCGGGAGTTGGGGCAATGAGCAGTTCTTC
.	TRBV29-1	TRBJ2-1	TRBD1	CSVDRPDRGPNEQFF	TGCAGCGTTGACCGCCCGGACAGGGGGCCCAATGAGCAGTTCTTC
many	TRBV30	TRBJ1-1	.	CAWTIYSNTEAFF	TGTGCCTGGACCATTTATTCTAACACTGAAGCTTTCTTT
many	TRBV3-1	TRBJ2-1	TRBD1	CASSLSPTGGINEQFF	TGTGCCAGCAGCCTAAGCCCGACAGGGGGCATAAATGAGCAGTTCTTC
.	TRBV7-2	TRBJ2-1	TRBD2	CASSLEGLAGAFYNEQFF	TGTGCCAGCAGCTTAGAGGGACTAGCGGGAGCGTTCTACAATGAGCAGTTCTTC
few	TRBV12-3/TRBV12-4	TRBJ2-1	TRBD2	CASSFGLAGVNEQFF	TGTGCCAGCAGTTTCGGACTAGCGGGAGTAAATGAGCAGTTCTTC
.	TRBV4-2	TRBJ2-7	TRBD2	CASSQDWGLAGDEQYF	TGTGCCAGCAGCCAAGATTGGGGGCTAGCGGGAGACGAGCAGTACTTC
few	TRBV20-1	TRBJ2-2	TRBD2	CSARTTSGRTGELFF	TGCAGTGCTAGAACTACTAGCGGGCGAACCGGGGAGCTGTTTTTT
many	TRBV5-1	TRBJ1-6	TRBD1	CASSVTTGEHNSPLHF	TGCGCCAGCAGCGTGACGACAGGGGAGCATAATTCACCCCTCCACTTT
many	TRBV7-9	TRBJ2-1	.	CASSLSTHGGYNEQFF	TGTGCCAGCAGCTTGTCGACTCACGGAGGGTACAATGAGCAGTTCTTC